This TCR beta chain was observed in a study of OX40 agonist ivuxolimab in advanced cancers. CDR1 and CDR2 (germline): MGHRA, YSYEKL. V lost 2 bases to trimming and J lost 6 bases, with 16 bases between them. The CDR3 length is 16 residues. Only in-frame clones appear in the TCRdb table, and some are missing; sequencing was by immunoSEQ multiplex PCR. The top ten hold around 8% of the sample, which has under 70,000 clones, approximately 90% seen once. Concerning this clone itself: Its antigen is as yet unknown.

Study outcomes and limitations: Low normalized T-cell clonal expansion also characterized some of the nonresponders.

The source was CD4+ or CD8+ T cells sorted from blood, collected in a trial of the OX40 agonist ivuxolimab. This rearrangement joins TRBV4-1 to TRBJ2-2, with TRBD2 as a possible D gene (7 bases). The sequence derives from an adult with an advanced solid tumor such as melanoma, head and neck, liver or kidney cancer. CDR3 sequence: CASSQSGGAASGELFF. The CDR3 DNA reads as TGCGCCAGCAGCCAATCTGGGGGGGCTGCATCCGGGGAGCTGTTTTTT.